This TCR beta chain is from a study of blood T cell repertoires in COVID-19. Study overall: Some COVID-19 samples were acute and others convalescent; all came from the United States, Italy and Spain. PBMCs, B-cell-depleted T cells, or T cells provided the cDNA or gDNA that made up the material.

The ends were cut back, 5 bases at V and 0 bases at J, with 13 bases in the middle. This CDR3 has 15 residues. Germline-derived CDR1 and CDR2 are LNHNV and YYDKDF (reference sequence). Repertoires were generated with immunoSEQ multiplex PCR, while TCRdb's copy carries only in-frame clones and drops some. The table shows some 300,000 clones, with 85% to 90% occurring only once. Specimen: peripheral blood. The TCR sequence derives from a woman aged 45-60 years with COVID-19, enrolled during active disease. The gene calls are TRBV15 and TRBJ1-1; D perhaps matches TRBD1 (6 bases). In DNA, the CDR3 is TGTGCCACCAGCCGGAAGACAGGTATGAACACTGAAGCTTTCTTT. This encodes CATSRKTGMNTEAFF.